These 30 T cell receptor beta chains were all obtained from the same sample, sequenced in a study of T cells in Graves' hyperthyroidism and ophthalmopathy. Amplified TCR beta CDR3 regions came from RNA transcripts. Primed by the HTBI set, a first-round RT-PCR was run on the TCR CDR3. TCRdb re-derived calls from the multiplex PCR reads in MiXCR, one entry per CDR3 protein. This table has roughly 380,000 distinct CDR3 sequences, 14% appearing once. Material for sequencing was blood. Receptors were obtained from a woman aged 60-70 years with Graves' hyperthyroidism.

This clonotype was seen repeatedly, ten times or more. The chain employs TRBV2 and TRBJ2-3, with 10 positions matching TRBD2. The CDR3 runs to 17 residues. The germline CDR1 and CDR2 sequences are SNHLY and FYNNEI. V trimming: 2 bases; J trimming: 3 bases; junction bases outside the gene matches: 8. The CDR3 sequence: CASSEQPSGSLTDTQYF. The CDR3 region has the DNA TGTGCCAGCAGTGAACAACCTAGCGGGAGTTTGACAGATACGCAGTATTTT.

V gene TRBV5-1 combines with J gene TRBJ2-3; 8 nucleotides match TRBD1. CDR1 is SGHRS, CDR2 YFSETQ, per germline. The junction had 4 bases not matched to a gene; V was cut back by 3 bases and J by 1 base. The length of the CDR3 is 15 residues. The CDR3 coding sequence is TGCGCCAGCAGCTCGCAGACAGGGGGCACAGATACGCAGTATTTT. Translated: CASSSQTGGTDTQYF.

This CDR3 reads CASRTLRGHNYGYTF. The CDR3 nucleotides are TGTGCCAGCAGGACCCTCAGGGGGCATAACTATGGCTACACCTTC. The chain carries TRBV11-2 and TRBJ1-2; the match to TRBD1 covers 8 bases. This CDR3 is built from 15 residues. The germline gives CDR1 SGHAT, CDR2 FQNNGV. J lost 1 base, V lost 6 bases, and 7 bases had no gene match.

This clonotype occurred many times. The chain joins TRBV18 to TRBJ1-1; 12 nucleotides match TRBD1. With V trimmed by 3 bases and J by 4 bases, 6 bases remained unmatched. Per the germline V gene, CDR1 is KGHSH and CDR2 is LQKENI. The length of the CDR3 is 16 residues. CDR3 residues: CASSPGTGGSRTEAFF. The CDR3 DNA reads as TGTGCCAGCTCACCCGGGACAGGGGGCTCGCGCACTGAAGCTTTCTTT.

This clonotype has a handful of counts. CDR3 sequence: CATQLLREQMKTQYF. Written as DNA, the CDR3 is TGTGCCACCCAGCTTCTGAGGGAGCAGATGAAGACCCAGTACTTC. V usage is TRBV5-6 and J usage is TRBJ2-5; maybe TRBD2 (5 bases). Trimming took off 9 bases at V and 6 bases at J, with 24 bases between the two ends. The CDR3 spans 15 residues. Germline CDR1 SGHDT, CDR2 YYEEEE.

This clonotype appeared a few times. The chain recombines TRBV6-1 with TRBJ2-5; no firm D call. This CDR3 region has 15 residues. V was trimmed by 7 bases and J by 1 base, leaving 16 bases between them. The germline CDR1 and CDR2 sequences are MNHNS and SASEGT. CDR3 DNA: TGTGCCAGCACCCCAACGGGCGGAAGCCAAGAGACCCAGTACTTC. It codes for CASTPTGGSQETQYF.

This clonotype was detected ten times or more. The chain uses TRBV6-2 or TRBV6-3 and TRBJ1-2; 7 bases are a match to TRBD1. Germline trimming cut 0 bases from V and 1 base from J; bases unmatched to any gene: 2. Germline V gene data show CDR1 as MNHEY and CDR2 as SVGEGT. This CDR3 is 15 amino acids long. CDR3 sequence (DNA): TGTGCCAGCAGTTACTCGACAGGGATTAACTATGGCTACACCTTC. Amino acid sequence: CASSYSTGINYGYTF.

This clonotype showed up many times. The V and J genes are TRBV20-1 and TRBJ2-7, with D perhaps matching TRBD1 (6 bases). This CDR3 has 14 amino acids. Germline values: CDR1 DFQATT, CDR2 SNEGSKA (reference sequence). Trimming stripped 1 base from V and 1 base from J, with 11 bases between. CDR3: CSARVAGESYEQYF. CDR3 coding DNA: TGCAGTGCTAGAGTGGCAGGGGAATCCTACGAGCAGTACTTC.

This chain connects TRBV29-1 to TRBJ1-1; tentatively, D is TRBD1 (5 bases). From germline, CDR1 is SQVTM and CDR2 ANQGSEA. The CDR3 is 14 amino acids. V lost 6 bases and J lost 0, with 14 bases in between. CDR3 amino acids: CSVTPTEMNTEAFF. The CDR3 DNA reads as TGCAGCGTCACCCCGACAGAGATGAACACTGAAGCTTTCTTT.

This clonotype was counted at least ten times. The chain is built from TRBV30 and TRBJ2-2, with D uncertain. CDR3 size: 12 residues. V was trimmed by 1 base and J by 10 bases, leaving 10 bases between them. Germline V lookup: CDR1 GTSNPN, CDR2 SVGIG (reference sequence). CDR3 residues: CAWSAPSAELFF. CDR3 bases: TGTGCCTGGAGTGCACCGTCCGCGGAGCTGTTTTTT. The full variable domain, its missing parts supplied by reference TRBV30 and TRBJ2-2, is SQTIHQWPATLVQPVGSPLSLECTVEGTSNPNLYWYRQAAGRGLQLLFYSVGIGQISSEVPQNLSASRPQDRQFILSSKKLLLSDSGFYLCAWSAPSAELFFGEGSRLTVL.

CDR3 in DNA: TGTGCCAGCACCGGACAGGGGCAGGATGGCTACACCTTC. Translated: CASTGQGQDGYTF. The chain has TRBV25-1 and TRBJ1-2; TRBD1 matches 9 bases. This CDR3 region has 13 residues. Germline lookup yields CDR1 MGHDK and CDR2 SYGVNS. The trim removed 7 bases at V and 6 bases at J, leaving 6 bases unmatched.

This clonotype was observed many times. The rearrangement uses TRBV11-2 and TRBJ2-7; D unclear. Per germline, CDR1 SGHAT and CDR2 FQNNGV. V was clipped by 0 bases and J by 3 bases, with 6 bases between them. CDR3 size: 13 residues. In DNA, the CDR3 is TGTGCCAGCAGCTTAGATCTGGTCTACGAGCAGTACTTC. It yields the protein CASSLDLVYEQYF. Full variable domain (outside the CDR3, taken from reference TRBV11-2 and TRBJ2-7): EAGVAQSPRYKIIEKRQSVAFWCNPISGHATLYWYQQILGQGPKLLIQFQNNGVVDDSQLPKDRFSAERLKGVDSTLKIQPAKLEDSAVYLCASSLDLVYEQYFGPGTRLTVT.

This clonotype occurred many times. V gene TRBV11-3 combines with J gene TRBJ2-4; 8 nucleotides agree with TRBD1. This CDR3 comprises 14 residues. The germline gives CDR1 SGHNT, CDR2 YENEEA. Germline trimming cut 7 bases from V and 9 bases from J; bases unmatched to any gene: 11. The DNA for the CDR3 is TGTGCCAGCAACCTCGGACAGGGCGGTGGCATTCAGTACTTC. It translates to CASNLGQGGGIQYF.

This clonotype was seen repeatedly, ten times or more. The V call is TRBV11-3, the J call TRBJ1-6; 9 positions agree with TRBD1. Trimming cost V 3 bases and J 8 bases; bases outside gene matches: 5. CDR3 length equals 15 residues. Looked up from germline, CDR1 is SGHNT and CDR2 is YENEEA. The CDR3 protein is CASSLAGQGYSPLHF. As DNA, the CDR3 is TGTGCCAGCAGCTTGGCCGGACAGGGGTATTCACCCCTCCACTTT.

This clonotype was detected many times. The gene calls are TRBV2 and TRBJ2-7; the match to TRBD1 covers 9 bases. Trimming cost V 7 bases and J 1 base; bases outside gene matches: 5. CDR3 length: 14 residues. Germline-derived CDR1 and CDR2 are SNHLY and FYNNEI. The DNA of the CDR3 is TGTGCCAGCAAACCGGGACAGGGATCCTACGAGCAGTACTTC. Residues: CASKPGQGSYEQYF.

This chain uses TRBV14 with TRBJ2-3; 12 nucleotides line up with TRBD2. The CDR3 extends over 17 amino acids. V shed 4 bases and J 4 bases; nucleotides not matched to a gene: 9. In germline, CDR1 is SGHDN, CDR2 FVKESK. CDR3 nucleotide sequence: TGTGCCAGCAGCCGGAACCGACTAGCGGGAGCGGCAGATACGCAGTATTTT. Translated: CASSRNRLAGAADTQYF.

There are many counts of this clonotype. J is TRBJ1-2 and V is TRBV28; D uncertain. V gave up 3 bases and J gave up 7 bases, with 6 bases separating them. Germline loops: CDR1 MDHEN, CDR2 SYDVKM. CDR3 length: 11 residues. The CDR3 region has the DNA TGTGCCAGCAGTTTCCAGACTGGCTACACCTTC. Translating it yields CASSFQTGYTF.

This clonotype was recorded many times. The chain uses TRBV14 and TRBJ1-1; D perhaps matches TRBD1 (5 bases). CDR3 length: 17 residues. Germline CDR1 and CDR2: SGHDN and FVKESK. Trimming removed 1 base from V and 5 bases from J, with 20 bases in between. CDR3 loop: CASSQVTGGDTRTEAFF. As DNA, the CDR3 is TGTGCCAGCAGCCAAGTAACAGGCGGAGATACGCGGACTGAAGCTTTCTTT.

At least ten counts were recorded for this clonotype. V is TRBV10-3 and J is TRBJ1-2; D gene unclear. Trimming removed 7 bases from V and 0 bases from J, with 12 bases in between. From germline, CDR1 is ENHRY and CDR2 SYGVKD. The CDR3 is 14 residues long. Here the CDR3 reads CAIMDPVANYGYTF. CDR3 DNA: TGTGCCATCATGGACCCGGTAGCTAACTATGGCTACACCTTC.

This chain joins TRBV5-1 and TRBJ2-7; TRBD2 matches 13 bases. Germline trimming cut 3 bases from V and 5 bases from J; bases unmatched to any gene: 11. The CDR3 has 17 amino acids. The germline V gene encodes CDR1 SGHRS and CDR2 YFSETQ. As DNA, the CDR3 is TGCGCCAGCAGCTCGGGACTAGCGGGGATAGGACCTAACGAGCAGTACTTC. It specifies CASSSGLAGIGPNEQYF.

This clonotype appeared many times. The genes are TRBV20-1 and TRBJ1-5; 8 bases agree with TRBD1. Losses at the gene ends were 3 bases for V and 5 bases for J; bases not matched to a gene: 9. The CDR3 totals 15 residues. Germline assignment: CDR1 DFQATT and CDR2 SNEGSKA (reference sequence). CDR3 in DNA: TGCAGTGCTAGCCCCCGGACAGGGTACGATCAGCCCCAGCATTTT. The encoded protein is CSASPRTGYDQPQHF.

About this clonotype itself: This may come from a read error, since a much larger clone is one base off. J is TRBJ2-1 and V is TRBV5-1, with 9 bases aligning to TRBD2. This CDR3 is built from 14 residues. Germline CDR1 is SGHRS and CDR2 is YFSETQ. With V trimmed by 9 bases and J by 8 bases, 12 bases remained unmatched. The CDR3 DNA reads as TGCGCCACTACACTCAGGACTAGCGCCCATGAGCAGTTCTTC. Protein product: CATTLRTSAHEQFF.

This clonotype has at least ten counts. This chain connects TRBV6-1 to TRBJ1-2, with 7 bases identical to TRBD1. Germline V gene data show CDR1 as MNHNS and CDR2 as SASEGT. Unmatched junction bases numbered 9, after V lost 3 bases and J lost 8 bases. The CDR3 is 14 amino acids. For the CDR3, the DNA is TGTGCCAGCAGTGACCGGACAGGAGGGAGAGGCTACACCTTC. Protein sequence: CASSDRTGGRGYTF.

This clonotype was recorded a few times. The genes are TRBV7-8 and TRBJ2-4, with D unresolved. The CDR3 is 13 residues long. Germline lookup yields CDR1 SGHVS and CDR2 FQNEAQ. The V gene lost 0 bases and the J gene lost 4 bases, with 4 bases spanning the gap. CDR3 nucleotide sequence: TGTGCCAGCAGCTTAGCAGGGAAAAACATTCAGTACTTC. Translation gives CASSLAGKNIQYF.

In this sample, this clonotype turned up many times. The chain employs TRBV18 and TRBJ2-1; 13 bases line up with TRBD2. The junction had 6 bases not matched to a gene; V was cut back by 3 bases and J by 7 bases. CDR1 and CDR2 from the germline V gene are KGHSH and LQKENI. The CDR3 is 16 amino acids. The CDR3 DNA reads as TGTGCCAGCTCACCGCCGGGGACTAGCGGGATTAATGAGCAGTTCTTC. Its translation is CASSPPGTSGINEQFF.

This clonotype was counted at least ten times. The chain joins TRBV12-3 or TRBV12-4 to TRBJ2-3; 7 positions agree with TRBD2. V lost 6 bases and J lost 0; bases outside the gene matches: 6. This CDR3 region has 15 residues. CDR3 loop: CASSISGLSTDTQYF. DNA for the CDR3: TGTGCCAGCAGCATTAGCGGGCTAAGCACAGATACGCAGTATTTT.

This clonotype was counted ten times or more. V and J are TRBV5-1 and TRBJ2-1; no definite D call. There are 11 residues in the CDR3. Germline CDR1 reads SGHRS; CDR2 reads YFSETQ. V was trimmed by 5 bases and J by 5 bases, leaving 5 bases between them. The CDR3 loop reads CASRENNEQFF. The CDR3 DNA reads as TGCGCCAGCAGGGAAAACAATGAGCAGTTCTTC.

The V and J genes are TRBV2 and TRBJ2-1; 11 bases line up with TRBD2. The CDR3 runs 16 residues. With V trimmed by 6 bases and J by 7 bases, 11 bases remained unmatched. Germline V CDR1 and CDR2: SNHLY, FYNNEI. This CDR3 reads CASSPIAGGGVNEQFF. The CDR3 DNA follows: TGTGCCAGCAGCCCGATAGCGGGAGGGGGTGTGAATGAGCAGTTCTTC. Full variable domain (rest looked up from reference TRBV2 and TRBJ2-1): EPEVTQTPSHQVTQMGQEVILRCVPISNHLYFYWYRQILGQKVEFLVSFYNNEISEKSEIFDDQFSVERPDGSNFTLKIRSTKLEDSAMYFCASSPIAGGGVNEQFFGPGTRLTVL.

This clonotype came up many times. The rearrangement joins TRBV7-9 to TRBJ2-2; D tentatively fits TRBD1 or TRBD2 (7 bases each). The germline gives CDR1 SEHNR, CDR2 FQNEAQ (reference sequence). The CDR3 consists of 16 residues. With 5 bases removed from V and 4 bases from J, the gap between germline ends came to 17 bases. This CDR3 is CASSPLIRGGTGELFF. The CDR3 bases are TGTGCCAGCAGCCCCCTTATCAGGGGGGGCACCGGGGAGCTGTTTTTT.

Ten or more counts support this clonotype. The genes are TRBV18 and TRBJ1-5, with D possibly matching TRBD1 (5 bases). The V end lost 6 bases, the J end lost 7 bases, and 16 bases lay between the germline ends. Germline V gene sequence: CDR1 KGHSH, CDR2 LQKENI. There are 14 residues in the CDR3. CDR3 loop: CASSGDQGAQPQHF. The CDR3 DNA reads as TGTGCCAGCTCCGGCGACCAGGGCGCCCAGCCCCAGCATTTT.